These 6 T cell receptor beta chains came from one sample sequenced in a study of blood T cell repertoires in COVID-19 (dated by TCRdb to the early 2020s). To prepare the library, the immunoSEQ multiplex PCR assay was applied. TCRdb limited this immuneACCESS table to in-frame rearrangements with V and J called. A share of clones is missing; checked studies link under half to unresolved V genes, and the rest is unexplained. The sample has 45,000 to 55,000 clones on record, roughly 87% of them singletons. The ten biggest clones cover 6.5% to 8% of the sample. Sequencing was carried out using peripheral blood. These receptors originate from a man aged 45-65 years with active COVID-19.

This clone was picked up one time. The gene calls are TRBV5-4 and TRBJ1-2; possible D gene TRBD1, 5 bases. V was pared by 4 bases and J by 5 bases, with 9 bases between. The CDR3 runs 12 residues. Germline V gene data show CDR1 as SGHNT and CDR2 as YYREEE (reference sequence). The CDR3 loop is CASSPDSYGYTF. DNA of the CDR3: TGTGCCAGCAGCCCCGACAGTTATGGCTACACCTTC.

CDR3 residues: CSGSGDSYNEQFF. The DNA for the CDR3 is TGCAGCGGGAGCGGTGACTCCTACAATGAGCAGTTCTTC. The chain is built from TRBV29-1 and TRBJ2-1; D may be TRBD2 (5 bases). V lost 7 bases and J 0 bases, leaving 10 bases between the germline ends. This CDR3 is built from 13 residues. Germline assignment: CDR1 SQVTM and CDR2 ANQGSEA.

This chain joins TRBV5-6 and TRBJ1-2; a possible D gene is TRBD1 (5 bases). The CDR3 runs 14 residues. V was pared by 4 bases and J by 2 bases, with 12 bases between. The germline V gene encodes CDR1 SGHDT and CDR2 YYEEEE. DNA for the CDR3: TGTGCCAGCAGCCGCGACGGGGGGAACTATGGCTACACCTTC. Residues: CASSRDGGNYGYTF.

In this sample, this clone turned up once. J is TRBJ2-2 and V is TRBV29-1; 7 bases are a match to TRBD1. The germline CDR1 and CDR2 sequences are SQVTM and ANQGSEA. Trimming took 6 bases from V and 6 from J; bases not matched to a gene: 7. The CDR3 has 13 amino acids. Written as DNA, the CDR3 is TGCAGCGTCGAGTCGACAGGGCCCGGGGAGCTGTTTTTT. Protein sequence: CSVESTGPGELFF.

This clone was detected only a few times. The chain recombines TRBV28 with TRBJ1-2; 7 nucleotides match TRBD1. CDR1 and CDR2 (germline): MDHEN, SYDVKM. Trimming cost V 5 bases and J 6 bases; bases outside gene matches: 12. The CDR3 contains 15 residues. The CDR3 coding sequence is TGTGCCAGCAGTCTATCTACCGGGACAGCCCATGGCTACACCTTC. Its translation is CASSLSTGTAHGYTF.

The chain carries TRBV7-9 and TRBJ1-2; 7 bases map to TRBD1. CDR3 length equals 15 residues. J lost 4 bases, V lost 1 base, and 6 bases had no gene match. CDR1 is SEHNR, CDR2 FQNEAQ, per germline (reference sequence). CDR3 bases: TGTGCCAGCAGCTTAGTGGGCAGACAGGGCTATGGCTACACCTTC. As protein: CASSLVGRQGYGYTF.